This T cell receptor (beta chain) was identified during a study of blood T cell repertoires in COVID-19. Study details: Sources were T cells, B-cell-depleted T cells, or PBMCs; the material itself was cDNA or gDNA.

Germline lookup yields CDR1 SEHNR and CDR2 FQNEAQ (reference sequence). This CDR3 has 14 amino acids. Unmatched junction bases numbered 6, after V lost 5 bases and J lost 10 bases. Authors' analysis steps: Amplification with reference gene primers provided the estimates of nucleated cell counts. Here immunoSEQ multiplex PCR was the method, and the copy in TCRdb shows in-frame clones only, minus some. The V and J calls and clone size are taken from that table; D and trimming were inferred from the DNA. Of roughly 150,000 clones in the sample, around four fifths were seen once. The specimen was peripheral blood. The chain links TRBV7-9 to TRBJ1-6; 9 bases fit TRBD1. The receptor was derived from a man aged 70-80 years who had recovered from COVID-19. CDR3 in amino acids: CASSQTGGVSPLHF. The CDR3, as DNA: TGTGCCAGCAGCCAGACAGGGGGAGTCTCACCCCTCCACTTT.